One sample yielded the 5 T cell receptor beta chains listed below, sequenced in a study of T-cell reconstitution after alpha-beta-depleted transplantation in children. Preparation of the TCRbeta library involved a method that used unique molecular identifiers. TCRdb reprocessed the PCR reads with MiXCR, giving one entry per CDR3 protein. The sample records about half a million distinct CDR3 sequences, around 12% being singletons. The sample in question was PBMCs from the stem cell graft donor, obtained from the stem cell graft. The source is a human donor who donated a stem cell graft to a child with combined immunodeficiency.

The table lists this clonotype with a few counts. V usage is TRBV20-1 and J usage is TRBJ1-3, with 7 nucleotides matching TRBD1. CDR3 size: 16 residues. From germline, CDR1 is DFQATT and CDR2 SNEGSKA (reference sequence). The junction had 10 bases not matched to a gene; V was cut back by 5 bases and J by 0 bases. CDR3 loop: CSAHVGQPSSGNTIYF. CDR3 DNA sequence: TGCAGTGCTCATGTGGGACAGCCAAGCTCTGGAAACACCATATATTTT.

This clonotype was detected a few times. The V call is TRBV2, the J call TRBJ2-1, with 8 bases fitting TRBD1. This CDR3 spans 15 amino acids. The J segment lost 9 bases and the V segment lost 6 bases, leaving 13 bases of the junction unmatched. Germline CDR1 reads SNHLY; CDR2 reads FYNNEI. CDR3 in amino acids: CASSSSGRGRGEQFF. CDR3 DNA: TGTGCCAGCAGCTCCTCGGGCAGGGGGCGGGGTGAGCAGTTCTTC.

The rearrangement uses TRBV2 and TRBJ2-7, with TRBD2 matching 8 bases. From germline, CDR1 is SNHLY and CDR2 FYNNEI. J gave up 2 bases and V 6 bases, and 6 bases lay outside the gene matches. The CDR3 consists of 14 residues. DNA of the CDR3: TGTGCCAGCAGCTCCGGGACTAGGCCCTACGAGCAGTACTTC. Encoded protein: CASSSGTRPYEQYF.

This clonotype occurred many times. The CDR3 DNA reads TGTGCCAGCAGTCCGACTAGCGGCCCGCAGTATTTT. This codes for CASSPTSGPQYF. This chain joins TRBV12-3 or TRBV12-4 and TRBJ2-3, with TRBD2 matching over 9 bases. This CDR3 is 12 amino acids long. J was trimmed by 10 bases and V by 5 bases; bases with no gene match: 4.

This clonotype has a handful of counts. The V call is TRBV19, the J call TRBJ2-1; TRBD1 is a possible D gene (7 bases). The germline V and J ends were trimmed by 0 bases and 10 bases, with 16 bases remaining between them. From germline, CDR1 is LNHDA and CDR2 SQIVND (reference sequence). The CDR3 has 15 amino acids. In nucleotides, the CDR3 is TGTGCCAGTAGTATAGATCGCGGAGGGGGCAACGAGCAGTTCTTC. Its translation: CASSIDRGGGNEQFF.